This TCR beta chain comes out of a study of blood T cell repertoires in COVID-19. Original handling: The assay estimated nucleated cells by amplifying reference gene primers. Sequencing used immunoSEQ multiplex PCR; TCRdb keeps in-frame clones, though not all of them. That table furnishes V, J and clone size, whereas the DNA furnished D and trimming. The sample contains around 200,000 clones, about nine tenths of which appear only once. The source material was peripheral blood. The clonotype originates from an elderly man with acute or convalescent COVID-19.

In DNA form, the CDR3 reads TGCGCCAGCAGCCAGGGGCAGGGCAGGGGAGAGACCCAGTACTTC. It codes for CASSQGQGRGETQYF. The V gene is TRBV4-3, the J gene TRBJ2-5, with D tentatively TRBD1 (6 bases). Trimming left V 3 bases short and J 4 bases short, with 15 bases between. Looked up from germline, CDR1 is LGHNA and CDR2 is YSLEER. There are 15 residues in the CDR3.